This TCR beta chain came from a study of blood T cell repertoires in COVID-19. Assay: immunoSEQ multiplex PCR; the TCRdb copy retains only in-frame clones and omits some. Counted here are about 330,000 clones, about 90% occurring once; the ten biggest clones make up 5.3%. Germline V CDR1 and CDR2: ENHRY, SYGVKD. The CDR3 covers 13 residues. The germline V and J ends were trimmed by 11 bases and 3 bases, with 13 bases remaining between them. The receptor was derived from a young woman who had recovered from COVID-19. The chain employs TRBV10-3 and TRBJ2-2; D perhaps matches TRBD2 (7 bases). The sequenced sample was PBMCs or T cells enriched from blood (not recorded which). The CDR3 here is CASCGGDTGELFF. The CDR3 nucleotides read TGTGCCTCTTGCGGGGGCGACACCGGGGAGCTGTTTTTT.